A single sample is the source of the 20 T cell receptor beta chains below, sequenced in a study of shared clonotypes between healthy human individuals (TCRdb year 2020). The library was obtained by the immunoSEQ multiplex PCR assay. This immuneACCESS table, as held by TCRdb, lists in-frame sequences with V and J called but not all clones. Of the missing ones, under half trace to an unresolved V gene in checked studies; the others have no known cause. The sample records about 1 million clones, roughly 80% of which are singletons. The ten most abundant clones make up 1.4% to 1.5% of the sample. Sample: memory CD4+ T cells sorted from blood. The sample's cell subset or site, from its label and the paper: CD45RA-negative fraction. These receptors all stem from a man between 18 and 29 years old in good health.

The chain has TRBV5-4 and TRBJ2-5; D gene unclear. The better agreement between TRBJ2-7 and the DNA end casts doubt on the J call. The CDR3 runs 15 residues. Germline V gives CDR1 SGHNT, CDR2 YYREEE (reference sequence). This chain's CDR3 is CASSPTTDAFYEQYF. DNA of the CDR3: TGTGCCAGCAGCCCCACTACAGATGCCTTCTACGAGCAGTACTTC.

V and J are TRBV5-1 and TRBJ2-1; D unclear. Germline values: CDR1 SGHRS, CDR2 YFSETQ. Trimming took off 1 base at V and 0 bases at J, with 11 bases between the two ends. The CDR3 runs 16 residues. The CDR3: CASSLLAESSYNEQFF. DNA of the CDR3: TGCGCCAGCAGCTTGCTCGCGGAAAGCTCCTACAATGAGCAGTTCTTC.

V gene TRBV5-1 combines with J gene TRBJ2-3, with D tentatively TRBD1 (5 bases). V dropped 0 bases and J dropped 4 bases, with 9 bases sitting between them. The germline V gene has CDR1 SGHRS and CDR2 YFSETQ. The CDR3 is 14 amino acids. The CDR3 is CASSLEGPADTQYF. CDR3 DNA: TGCGCCAGCAGCTTGGAGGGGCCGGCAGATACGCAGTATTTT.

CDR3 sequence reads: CASSENRVSGYGYTF. CDR3 in DNA: TGCGCCAGCAGTGAGAATCGAGTCAGTGGCTATGGCTACACCTTC. The rearrangement links TRBV10-2 to TRBJ1-2; D not resolved. The ends were cut back, 2 bases at V and 4 bases at J, with 14 bases in the middle. The germline gives CDR1 WSHSY, CDR2 SAAADI. There are 15 residues in the CDR3.

As to this clone: The sample has other DNA sequences that encode this CDR3 too. The chain is built from TRBV27 and TRBJ2-7; 10 bases map to TRBD1. The V and J ends lost 5 bases and 1 base, in that order; junction bases with no gene match: 2. The CDR3 runs to 14 residues. Germline assignment: CDR1 MNHEY and CDR2 SMNVEV (reference sequence). CDR3 loop: CASSLGQGSYEQYF. Written as DNA, the CDR3 is TGTGCCAGCAGTCTGGGACAGGGGTCCTACGAGCAGTACTTC.

The chain uses TRBV5-1 and TRBJ1-1, with D maybe TRBD1 (5 bases). Germline CDR1 reads SGHRS; CDR2 reads YFSETQ. Trimming cost V 3 bases and J 1 base, with 10 bases left between them. The length of the CDR3 is 14 residues. CDR3 in amino acids: CASSWGGQNTEAFF. The CDR3 nucleotides read TGCGCCAGCAGCTGGGGGGGTCAGAACACTGAAGCTTTCTTT.

Concerning this clone: Other nucleotide sequences from this sample produce the same CDR3. The chain couples TRBV20-1 to TRBJ2-7; no reliable D call. Germline V gene data show CDR1 as DFQATT and CDR2 as SNEGSKA (reference sequence). V was cut by 3 bases and J by 0 bases, with 3 bases left in between. This CDR3 has 11 amino acids. The CDR3 DNA reads as TGCAGTGCTAGCGACTCCTACGAGCAGTACTTC. The encoded protein is CSASDSYEQYF.

The chain has TRBV5-6 and TRBJ1-1, with 8 nucleotides matching TRBD1. Germline V gene data show CDR1 as SGHDT and CDR2 as YYEEEE. J was trimmed by 3 bases and V by 2 bases; bases with no gene match: 3. This CDR3 region has 14 residues. CDR3 protein: CASSFGQGYTEAFF. The DNA for the CDR3 is TGTGCCAGCAGCTTTGGACAGGGTTACACTGAAGCTTTCTTT.

This clone was detected only a few times. The rearrangement links TRBV27 to TRBJ1-6, with 9 nucleotides matching TRBD1. The germline V gene has CDR1 MNHEY and CDR2 SMNVEV (reference sequence). The CDR3 is made up of 14 amino acids. Trimming removed 5 bases from V and 13 bases from J; junction bases left unmatched: 9. CDR3 DNA: TGTGCCAGCAGTCCGGGACAGGGCCAATCCCCCCTCCACTTT. This encodes CASSPGQGQSPLHF.

This clone was counted once. This sequence joins TRBV5-5 and TRBJ2-5, with 7 bases fitting TRBD2. This CDR3 has 17 residues. The ends lost 0 bases at V and 0 bases at J; junction bases unmatched: 8. The V gene's germline CDR1 is SGHKS and CDR2 YYEKEE (reference sequence). CDR3: CASSLDPLARYQETQYF. The CDR3 DNA reads TGTGCCAGCAGCTTGGACCCACTAGCGCGGTACCAAGAGACCCAGTACTTC.

This clone is a singleton in its sample. The CDR3: CAITGTGSIGGYTF. The CDR3 DNA follows: TGTGCCATCACCGGGACAGGTTCGATTGGTGGCTACACCTTC. The V call is TRBV10-3, the J call TRBJ1-2; TRBD1 matches at 8 bases. CDR3 size: 14 residues. V shed 7 bases, J shed 7 bases, and the junction held 11 bases outside the gene matches. In germline, CDR1 is ENHRY, CDR2 SYGVKD.

The rearrangement uses TRBV13 and TRBJ2-1; 11 bases agree with TRBD2. V lost 6 bases, J lost 8 bases, and 3 bases stayed unmatched. The germline V gene encodes CDR1 PRHDT and CDR2 FYEKMQ (reference sequence). This CDR3 comprises 13 residues. As DNA, the CDR3 is TGTGCCAGCAGACTAGCGGGGGTTCATGAGCAGTTCTTC. Translation: CASRLAGVHEQFF.

There are a few counts of this clone. The chain is built from TRBV4-3 and TRBJ2-2, with 8 bases that match TRBD2. The CDR3 contains 18 residues. V lost 0 bases, J lost 0 bases, and 6 bases stayed unmatched. Germline values: CDR1 LGHNA, CDR2 YSLEER. In DNA form, the CDR3 reads TGCGCCAGCAGCCAAGAACGCGGGACTAGTTCGAACACCGGGGAGCTGTTTTTT. Translating gives CASSQERGTSSNTGELFF.

Of note for this clone: Other DNA sequences of this sample code for an identical CDR3. The chain employs TRBV2 and TRBJ2-5, with D tentatively TRBD2 (5 bases). Germline CDR1 is SNHLY and CDR2 is FYNNEI. This CDR3 has 12 residues. Trimming took off 4 bases at V and 5 bases at J, with 8 bases between the two ends. CDR3 region: CASSGRGETQYF. The DNA of the CDR3 is TGTGCCAGCAGTGGACGGGGTGAGACCCAGTACTTC. The full variable domain, completed using reference TRBV2 and TRBJ2-5, is EPEVTQTPSHQVTQMGQEVILRCVPISNHLYFYWYRQILGQKVEFLVSFYNNEISEKSEIFDDQFSVERPDGSNFTLKIRSTKLEDSAMYFCASSGRGETQYFGPGTRLLVL.

This clone was detected only once. Other DNA sequences from this sample encode an identical CDR3 as well. The V and J genes are TRBV5-1 and TRBJ1-1; TRBD1 might be the D (6 bases). Germline V gene data show CDR1 as SGHRS and CDR2 as YFSETQ. This CDR3 region has 15 residues. Trimming cost V 4 bases and J 0 bases, with 13 bases left between them. The CDR3 is CASSPGTGMNTEAFF. The CDR3 coding sequence is TGCGCCAGCAGCCCGGGTACAGGGATGAACACTGAAGCTTTCTTT.

The chain recombines TRBV7-3 with TRBJ2-3; maybe TRBD1 (6 bases). Germline V CDR1 and CDR2: SGHTA, FQGTGA. The CDR3 totals 12 residues. Deletions cut 5 bases from V and 6 bases from J, with 9 bases between. This chain's CDR3 is CASSHDRDTQYF. CDR3 DNA sequence: TGTGCCAGCAGCCATGACAGGGATACGCAGTATTTT.

DNA of the CDR3: TGCGCCAGCAGCCGAACAGGGGGCAACTATGGCTACACCTTC. Its protein is CASSRTGGNYGYTF. The chain couples TRBV4-1 to TRBJ1-2, with TRBD1 matching over 9 bases. The germline CDR1 and CDR2 sequences are MGHRA and YSYEKL. This CDR3 spans 14 amino acids. V dropped 4 bases and J dropped 2; count of bases not matched to a gene: 2.

The gene calls are TRBV5-1 and TRBJ1-4; D not certain. V was pared by 5 bases and J by 0 bases, with 11 bases between. The CDR3 is made up of 15 amino acids. Per germline, CDR1 SGHRS and CDR2 YFSETQ. This CDR3 reads CASRPDGATNEKLFF. CDR3 sequence (DNA): TGCGCCAGCAGGCCTGACGGTGCAACTAATGAAAAACTGTTTTTT.

This clone has a handful of counts. Other DNA sequences in the same sample also yield this CDR3. V is TRBV2 and J is TRBJ2-1; 11 nucleotides match TRBD2. The CDR3 is 15 amino acids. With V trimmed by 6 bases and J by 4 bases, 5 bases remained unmatched. From germline, CDR1 is SNHLY and CDR2 FYNNEI. CDR3 sequence (DNA): TGTGCCAGCAGAACCGGACTAGCGGGTTACAATGAGCAGTTCTTC. This translates into CASRTGLAGYNEQFF.

The rearrangement uses TRBV19 and TRBJ1-4; maybe TRBD1 (5 bases). Germline assignment: CDR1 LNHDA and CDR2 SQIVND (reference sequence). This CDR3 spans 14 amino acids. Trimming removed 5 bases at V and 3 bases at J, with 10 bases between. The CDR3 protein is CASSGGTANEKLFF. As DNA, the CDR3 is TGTGCCAGTAGTGGCGGGACGGCTAATGAAAAACTGTTTTTT.